The T cell receptor beta chain described here comes from a study of blood T cell repertoires in COVID-19. Study summary: Both acute and convalescent COVID-19 samples were obtained from the United States, Italy and Spain. PBMCs, B-cell-depleted T cells, or T cells were the source of the cDNA or gDNA that made up the material.

Authors' processing steps: Reference gene primer amplification in the assay estimated nucleated cell counts. Produced via immunoSEQ multiplex PCR; TCRdb's table is partial and in-frame only. The DNA gave D and trimming, while V, J and clone size come from that table. The sample holds about 160,000 clones, around 87% seen once. Germline V gene data show CDR1 as MGHRA and CDR2 as YSYEKL. V lost 0 bases and J 10 bases, leaving 18 bases between the germline ends. The CDR3 loop spans 15 amino acids. The sequenced sample was peripheral blood. This TCR came from a woman aged 55-69 years with active or convalescent COVID-19. The chain links TRBV4-1 to TRBJ1-1, with no clear D. This CDR3 is CASSQDSVAGGRAFF. CDR3 DNA: TGCGCCAGCAGCCAAGATTCTGTGGCGGGAGGCCGAGCTTTCTTT.